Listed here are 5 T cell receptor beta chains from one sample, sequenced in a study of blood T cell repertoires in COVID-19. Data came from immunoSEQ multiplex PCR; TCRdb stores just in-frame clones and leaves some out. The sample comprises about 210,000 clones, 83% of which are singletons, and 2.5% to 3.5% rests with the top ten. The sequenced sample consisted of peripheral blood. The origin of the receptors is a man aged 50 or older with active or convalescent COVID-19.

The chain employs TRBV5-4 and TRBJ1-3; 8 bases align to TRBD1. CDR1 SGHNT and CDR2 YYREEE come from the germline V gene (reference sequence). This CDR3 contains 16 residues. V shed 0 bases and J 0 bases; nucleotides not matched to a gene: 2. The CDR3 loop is CASSLGGQGSGNTIYF. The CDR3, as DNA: TGTGCCAGCAGCTTGGGAGGACAGGGCTCTGGAAACACCATATATTTT.

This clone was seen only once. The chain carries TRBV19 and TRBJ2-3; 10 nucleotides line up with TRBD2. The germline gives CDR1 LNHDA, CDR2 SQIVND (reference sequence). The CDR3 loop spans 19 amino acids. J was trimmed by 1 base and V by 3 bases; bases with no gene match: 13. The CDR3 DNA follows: TGTGCCAGTAGTATGGGGCCGGAACTAGCGGGGTGGGGCACAGATACGCAGTATTTT. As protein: CASSMGPELAGWGTDTQYF.

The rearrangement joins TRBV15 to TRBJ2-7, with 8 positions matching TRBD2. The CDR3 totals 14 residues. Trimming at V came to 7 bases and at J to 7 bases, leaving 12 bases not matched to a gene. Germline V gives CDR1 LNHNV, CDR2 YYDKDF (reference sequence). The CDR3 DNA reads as TGTGCCACCACCCCGGGACTAGGGCGGGGGGAGCAGTACTTC. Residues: CATTPGLGRGEQYF. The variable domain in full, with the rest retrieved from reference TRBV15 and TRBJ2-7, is DAMVIQNPRYQVTQFGKPVTLSCSQTLNHNVMYWYQQKSSQAPKLLFHYYDKDFNNEADTPDNFQSRRPNTSFCFLDIRSPGLGDTAMYLCATTPGLGRGEQYFGPGTRLTVT.

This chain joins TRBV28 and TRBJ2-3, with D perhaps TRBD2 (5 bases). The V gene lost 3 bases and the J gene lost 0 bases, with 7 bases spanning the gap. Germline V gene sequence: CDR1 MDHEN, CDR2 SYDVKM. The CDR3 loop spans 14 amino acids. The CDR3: CASSLGASTDTQYF. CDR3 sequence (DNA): TGTGCCAGCAGTTTGGGAGCCAGCACAGATACGCAGTATTTT.

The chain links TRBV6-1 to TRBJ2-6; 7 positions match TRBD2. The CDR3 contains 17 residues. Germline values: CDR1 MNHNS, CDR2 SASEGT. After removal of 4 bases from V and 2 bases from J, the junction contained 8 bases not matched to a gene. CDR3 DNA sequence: TGTGCCAGCAGTGCCCTTACTCGGGGGGCTGGGGCCAACGTCCTGACTTTC. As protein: CASSALTRGAGANVLTF.